These 14 T cell receptor beta chains were all obtained from the same sample, sequenced in a study of early stage breast cancer tumors. Here immunoSEQ multiplex PCR was the method, and the copy in TCRdb shows in-frame clones only, minus some. This table has a few thousand clones, approximately 70% appearing once. Source material: breast tumor tissue. The receptors originated from a person in their sixties with breast cancer.

The chain joins TRBV5-4 to TRBJ2-5, with 8 bases lining up with TRBD1. The CDR3 is made up of 15 amino acids. CDR1 is SGHNT and CDR2 is YYREEE in the germline V gene (reference sequence). The V segment lost 4 bases and the J segment 2 bases; nucleotides outside the gene matches: 7. This CDR3 is CASSPGQGLQETQYF. The CDR3 region has the DNA TGTGCCAGCAGCCCCGGACAGGGCCTACAAGAGACCCAGTACTTC.

The CDR3 protein is CASRDRDRVEETQYF. The CDR3 region has the DNA TGTGCCAGCCGGGACCGGGACAGGGTAGAGGAGACCCAGTACTTC. V gene TRBV11-2 combines with J gene TRBJ2-5; TRBD1 aligns across 9 bases. The CDR3 runs to 15 residues. Germline assignment: CDR1 SGHAT and CDR2 FQNNGV. The V segment lost 8 bases and the J segment 5 bases; nucleotides outside the gene matches: 12.

This clone was counted only a few times. V gene TRBV20-1 combines with J gene TRBJ2-5; tentative D call: TRBD2 (5 bases). Trimming stripped 5 bases from V and 3 bases from J, with 7 bases between. The CDR3 covers 11 residues. Looked up from germline, CDR1 is DFQATT and CDR2 is SNEGSKA (reference sequence). The CDR3 DNA follows: TGCAGTGCTTACGGGAAAGAGACCCAGTACTTC. This translates into CSAYGKETQYF.

The chain combines TRBV5-6 with TRBJ1-1; D is perhaps TRBD1 (5 bases). The CDR3 extends over 15 amino acids. The V gene lost 6 bases and the J gene lost 9 bases, with 24 bases spanning the gap. The germline V gene encodes CDR1 SGHDT and CDR2 YYEEEE. CDR3 DNA sequence: TGTGCCAGCAAAGGAGGCGGAGGGGTGCTTGGAAAAGCTTTCTTT. Translation gives CASKGGGGVLGKAFF.

The rearrangement uses TRBV6-1 and TRBJ2-3; 7 bases match TRBD1. Germline V lookup: CDR1 MNHNS, CDR2 SASEGT. The CDR3 spans 13 residues. Trimming removed 7 bases from V and 5 bases from J; junction bases left unmatched: 6. CDR3 sequence reads: CASNVRGLDTQYF. Here the CDR3 DNA reads TGTGCCAGCAATGTTAGGGGGCTAGATACGCAGTATTTT.

The CDR3 bases are TGTGCCAGCAGCGTAGGAGGTGTCGCTGCCGGAGGAAACACCATATATTTT. Translated: CASSVGGVAAGGNTIYF. The chain uses TRBV9 and TRBJ1-3; no clear D gene. Trimming left V 0 bases short and J 4 bases short, with 17 bases between. CDR3 length equals 17 residues. In germline, CDR1 is SGDLS, CDR2 YYNGEE.

The chain links TRBV15 to TRBJ2-2; no definite D call. The V gene's germline CDR1 is LNHNV and CDR2 YYDKDF (reference sequence). Trimming took off 0 bases at V and 5 bases at J, with 7 bases between the two ends. The CDR3 totals 14 residues. CDR3 bases: TGTGCCACCAGCAGAGATTGGGAAACCGGGGAGCTGTTTTTT. Protein product: CATSRDWETGELFF.

The V call is TRBV27, the J call TRBJ2-7, with 7 bases fitting TRBD2. Germline values: CDR1 MNHEY, CDR2 SMNVEV (reference sequence). The CDR3 has 14 amino acids. V lost 3 bases, J lost 2 bases, and 4 bases stayed unmatched. The CDR3 DNA reads as TGTGCCAGCAGTTTGGCTAGCGGTCCCTACGAGCAGTACTTC. Protein: CASSLASGPYEQYF.

J is TRBJ2-5 and V is TRBV10-3; the match to TRBD2 covers 7 bases. The germline CDR1 and CDR2 sequences are ENHRY and SYGVKD. CDR3 length: 15 amino acids. V was clipped by 6 bases and J by 4 bases; unmatched bases: 11. CDR3 protein: CAIRSDGGNRETQYF. The DNA of the CDR3 is TGTGCCATCAGATCGGACGGGGGGAATCGAGAGACCCAGTACTTC.

The chain is built from TRBV19 and TRBJ1-3; TRBD1 is a possible D gene (5 bases). CDR1 is LNHDA and CDR2 is SQIVND in the germline V gene (reference sequence). The CDR3 spans 15 residues. The V end was cut by 4 bases, the J end by 9 bases, with 19 bases between. The CDR3 loop reads CASSTKTGTRGTIYF. The CDR3 DNA sequence: TGTGCCAGTAGTACGAAAACAGGAACGCGGGGCACCATATATTTT.

This clone is large (0.1 to 1%) by share. The J gene is TRBJ2-3, the V gene TRBV7-2; perhaps TRBD2 as D (7 bases). Trimming stripped 5 bases from V and 6 bases from J, with 15 bases between. The CDR3 sequence is 14 residues long. Per the germline V gene, CDR1 is SGHTA and CDR2 is FQGNSA. The CDR3 nucleotides read TGTGCCAGCAGCAAGGGGGGGGCGGAGGATACGCAGTATTTT. Its translation is CASSKGGAEDTQYF.

This chain links TRBV4-1 with TRBJ2-5; tentatively, D is TRBD1 or TRBD2 (5 bases each). V was trimmed by 3 bases and J by 5 bases, leaving 16 bases between them. The CDR3 runs 15 residues. In germline, CDR1 is MGHRA, CDR2 YSYEKL. For the CDR3, the DNA is TGCGCCAGCAGCCAGGGGACGGGCTTGGGTGAGACCCAGTACTTC. Its protein is CASSQGTGLGETQYF.

The V gene is TRBV11-2, the J gene TRBJ2-3; D gene ambiguous. This CDR3 is built from 15 residues. CDR1 and CDR2 (germline): SGHAT, FQNNGV. Trimming took off 3 bases at V and 5 bases at J, with 15 bases between the two ends. As DNA, the CDR3 is TGTGCCAGCAGCTTTATTCTGGCGGTGGGAGATACGCAGTATTTT. Protein product: CASSFILAVGDTQYF.

The chain joins TRBV2 to TRBJ2-3, with 10 bases identical to TRBD2. This CDR3 is 19 amino acids long. V lost 5 bases and J lost 2; bases outside the gene matches: 16. The germline CDR1 and CDR2 sequences are SNHLY and FYNNEI. The CDR3, as DNA: TGTGCCAGCAGTCCTACACCGGGACTAGCGAGCCCCCACACAGATACGCAGTATTTT. Translation: CASSPTPGLASPHTDTQYF.